Following are 7 T cell receptor beta chains from one sample sequenced in a study of OX40 agonist ivuxolimab in advanced cancers. The assay was immunoSEQ multiplex PCR, and TCRdb's table has in-frame clones only and misses some. This sample has around 67,000 clones, with approximately 90% found just once. Source: CD4+ or CD8+ T cells sorted from blood, taken in a trial of the OX40 agonist ivuxolimab. The receptors derive from an adult with an advanced solid tumor such as melanoma, head and neck, liver or kidney cancer.

The rearrangement joins TRBV6-1 to TRBJ1-5; perhaps TRBD1 as D (5 bases). CDR1 and CDR2 (germline): MNHNS, SASEGT. The CDR3 contains 15 residues. V was clipped by 6 bases and J by 2 bases, with 14 bases between them. The CDR3 DNA sequence: TGTGCCAGCAGGGGCAGGGCTTCGGGCAATCAGCCCCAGCATTTT. Translation gives CASRGRASGNQPQHF.

The J gene is TRBJ1-5, the V gene TRBV18, with unresolved D. V was shortened by 6 bases and J by 0 bases, with 9 bases between the two germline ends. The CDR3 runs 14 residues. Germline CDR1 is KGHSH and CDR2 is LQKENI. The CDR3: CASSLDTSNQPQHF. The CDR3 DNA sequence: TGTGCCAGCTCCCTCGACACTAGCAATCAGCCCCAGCATTTT.

V gene TRBV6-6 combines with J gene TRBJ2-1, with 11 bases that match TRBD2. Per germline, CDR1 MNHNY and CDR2 SVGAGI (reference sequence). The CDR3 sequence is 14 residues long. V lost 4 bases and J lost 10; bases outside the gene matches: 6. DNA for the CDR3: TGTGCCAGCAGTTCCCCTAGCGGGAGGCTCGAGCAGTTCTTC. Its translation: CASSSPSGRLEQFF.

The V and J genes are TRBV29-1 and TRBJ1-4, with 7 nucleotides matching TRBD1. Germline lookup yields CDR1 SQVTM and CDR2 ANQGSEA. The CDR3 has 14 amino acids. Trimming took 6 bases from V and 4 from J; bases not matched to a gene: 8. The CDR3 DNA reads TGCAGCGTGCGGGACAGCTTAAATAATGAAAAACTGTTTTTT. Translation gives CSVRDSLNNEKLFF.

The chain employs TRBV7-6 and TRBJ2-6; 8 positions match TRBD1. J gave up 0 bases and V 2 bases, and 3 bases lay outside the gene matches. This CDR3 contains 17 residues. Germline-derived CDR1 and CDR2 are SGHVS and FNYEAQ. The CDR3: CASSLLGQVSGANVLTF. Here the CDR3 DNA reads TGTGCCAGCAGCTTACTGGGACAGGTCTCTGGGGCCAACGTCCTGACTTTC.

This clone has only one observation. The J gene is TRBJ2-7, the V gene TRBV7-3, with D perhaps matching TRBD1 or TRBD2 (5 bases each). CDR1 is SGHTA, CDR2 FQGTGA, per germline. The CDR3 runs to 13 residues. V gave up 6 bases and J gave up 3 bases, with 12 bases separating them. This CDR3 reads CASSTGTGYEQYF. For the CDR3, the DNA is TGTGCCAGCAGTACCGGGACGGGCTACGAGCAGTACTTC.

The genes are TRBV11-2 and TRBJ1-1; 9 bases map to TRBD1. The trim removed 5 bases at V and 10 bases at J, leaving 5 bases unmatched. Germline CDR1 is SGHAT and CDR2 is FQNNGV. The CDR3 runs 12 residues. CDR3 coding DNA: TGTGCCAGCAGCCGGGACAGGGAACGAGCTTTCTTT. Translation: CASSRDRERAFF. The whole variable domain, remainder taken from reference TRBV11-2 and TRBJ1-1, is EAGVAQSPRYKIIEKRQSVAFWCNPISGHATLYWYQQILGQGPKLLIQFQNNGVVDDSQLPKDRFSAERLKGVDSTLKIQPAKLEDSAVYLCASSRDRERAFFGQGTRLTVV.